This T cell receptor beta chain was captured by sequencing in a study of blood T cell repertoires in COVID-19. The wider study: From the United States, Italy and Spain came samples of acute and convalescent COVID-19. From T cells, B-cell-depleted T cells, or PBMCs came the material, which was cDNA or gDNA.

The CDR3 loop spans 12 amino acids. CDR1 SNHLY and CDR2 FYNNEI come from the germline V gene. The V gene end was trimmed by 6 bases and the J gene end by 4 bases; junction bases not matched to a gene: 1. Authors' analysis steps: Reference gene primer amplification gave nucleated cell count estimates. The method was immunoSEQ multiplex PCR; TCRdb's version includes in-frame clones alone and lacks a portion of them. The V and J calls and the clone size are those of that table, but D and trimming were determined from the DNA. The sample consists of about 190,000 clones, 85% to 90% of them appearing once.

The source of this sequence is a man over 45 with acute or convalescent COVID-19. The J gene is TRBJ2-3, the V gene TRBV2; TRBD2 matches at 7 bases. Sequences were obtained from peripheral blood. As DNA, the CDR3 is TGTGCCAGCAGGGGACTACCAGATACGCAGTATTTT. As protein: CASRGLPDTQYF.